This TCR beta chain is from a study of blood T cells in healthy people across ages. There were healthy Caucasian individuals from Russia, aged 6 to 90, serving as donors. Isolation per sample recovered at least 7 million PBMCs. The CDR3 extends over 15 amino acids. Looked up from germline, CDR1 is MDHEN and CDR2 is SYDVKM. Next came a second PCR, run for about 7 to 12 cycles, which used a sample-barcoded 5' primer along with a J-beta primer mix. Carrying 12 random nucleotides, a template-switch adaptor labeled each individual cDNA molecule. Paired-end reads containing CDR3 totaled no fewer than 2.5 million for each sample. Using its own MiXCR run on the 5' RACE reads, TCRdb lists one record per CDR3 protein. The table records roughly 1,800,000 distinct CDR3 sequences, around half of them present only once. Of note for this clonotype: A read error may produce the germline difference seen at one junction end.

The source is a woman aged 40 to 50 in good health. This chain connects TRBV28 to TRBJ2-1; D perhaps matches TRBD1 (5 bases). The sample comprised blood. CDR3 in DNA: TGTGCCAGCATTAAGTCAAGGGGCTCCTACAGTGAGCAGTTCTTC. Its translation: CASIKSRGSYSEQFF.